The present T cell receptor beta chain was sequenced within a study of CD8 T cells in Susac syndrome. Reverse transcription used roughly 0.5 to 1 ug RNA and random hexamers. Using its own MiXCR run on the immunoSEQ multiplex PCR reads, TCRdb lists one record per CDR3 protein. This sample has around 150,000 distinct CDR3 sequences, with approximately 95% found just once. V lost 0 bases to trimming and J lost 7 bases, with 11 bases between them. This CDR3 is built from 14 residues. Germline assignment: CDR1 SGDLS and CDR2 YYNGEE. The chain joins TRBV9 to TRBJ2-1, with D possibly TRBD2 on 5 matching bases. The TCR was taken from a human donor with Susac syndrome. Sample: CD8+ T cells from PBMCs. CDR3 sequence reads: CASSVVGGQNEQFF. CDR3 bases: TGTGCCAGCAGCGTAGTCGGCGGGCAAAATGAGCAGTTCTTC.